Included here is one T cell receptor (beta chain) sequence, with context. The antigen remains undetermined. V shed 3 bases, J shed 5 bases, and the junction held 11 bases outside the gene matches. CDR1 is LGHDT and CDR2 is YNNKEL in the germline V gene (reference sequence). The CDR3 is made up of 16 amino acids. The data stem from a study of blood T cells in healthy people across ages. A second PCR of about 7 to 11 cycles used a sample-barcoded 5' primer and a J-beta primer mix. Each CDR3 protein gets one entry after TCRdb re-called the 5' RACE reads with MiXCR. The sample consists of over 1,300,000 distinct CDR3 sequences, 59% of them appearing once. Whole-study results and caveats: The CMV status of each donor remained undetermined, and this could have confounded shifts in expanded clonotypes.

V gene TRBV3-1 combines with J gene TRBJ2-7; 9 bases are shared with TRBD1. Sequencing input: blood. The TCR originated in a man between 18 and 29 years old in good health. The CDR3 nucleotides read TGTGCCAGCAGCCACCCCACCGGGACAGGGTACAACGAGCAGTACTTC. Translating gives CASSHPTGTGYNEQYF.